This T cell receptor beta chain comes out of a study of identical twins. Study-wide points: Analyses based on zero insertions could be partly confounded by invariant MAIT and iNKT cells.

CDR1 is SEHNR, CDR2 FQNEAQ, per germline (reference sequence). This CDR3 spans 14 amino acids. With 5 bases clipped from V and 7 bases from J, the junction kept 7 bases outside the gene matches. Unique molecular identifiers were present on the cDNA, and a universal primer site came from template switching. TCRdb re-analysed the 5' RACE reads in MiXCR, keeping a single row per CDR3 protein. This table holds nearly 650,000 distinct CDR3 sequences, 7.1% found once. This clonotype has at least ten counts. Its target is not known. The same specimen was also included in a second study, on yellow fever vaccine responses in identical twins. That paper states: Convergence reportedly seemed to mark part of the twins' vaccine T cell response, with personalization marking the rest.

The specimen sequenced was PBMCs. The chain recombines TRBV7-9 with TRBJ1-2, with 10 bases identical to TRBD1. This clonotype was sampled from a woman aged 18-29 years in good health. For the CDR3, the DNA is TGTGCCAGCAGCCCCCGGACAGGGGGAGGTGGCTACACCTTC. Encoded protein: CASSPRTGGGGYTF. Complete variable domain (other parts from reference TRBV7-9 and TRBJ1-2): DTGVSQNPRHKITKRGQNVTFRCDPISEHNRLYWYRQTLGQGPEFLTYFQNEAQLEKSRLLSDRFSAERPKGSFSTLEIQRTEQGDSAMYLCASSPRTGGGGYTFGSGTRLTVV.